Sequencing of this TCR beta chain was carried out in a study of CD8 T cells in ankylosing spondylitis. Notes on the study in general: Apparently characteristic of ankylosing spondylitis blood was a TCR beta motif (eight highly homologous variants). Reports of some motif variants in reactive arthritis synovial fluid and blood predate this one.

For this clonotype: The antigen is not known.

The CDR3 is 14 residues long. Germline lookup yields CDR1 ENHRY and CDR2 SYGVKD. Trimming stripped 6 bases from V and 1 base from J, with 12 bases between. TCRdb re-derived calls from the 5' RACE reads in MiXCR, one entry per CDR3 protein. The data show about 800,000 distinct CDR3 sequences, around 11% seen once. This sequence was found in a male donor with ankylosing spondylitis. V usage is TRBV10-3 and J usage is TRBJ1-1, with D perhaps TRBD1 (6 bases). Sequencing was done on a sample of blood, either unsorted or a sorted T cell fraction (not recorded which). The CDR3 here is CAISPTGSNTEAFF. The CDR3 DNA is TGTGCCATCAGCCCGACAGGATCGAACACTGAAGCTTTCTTT.